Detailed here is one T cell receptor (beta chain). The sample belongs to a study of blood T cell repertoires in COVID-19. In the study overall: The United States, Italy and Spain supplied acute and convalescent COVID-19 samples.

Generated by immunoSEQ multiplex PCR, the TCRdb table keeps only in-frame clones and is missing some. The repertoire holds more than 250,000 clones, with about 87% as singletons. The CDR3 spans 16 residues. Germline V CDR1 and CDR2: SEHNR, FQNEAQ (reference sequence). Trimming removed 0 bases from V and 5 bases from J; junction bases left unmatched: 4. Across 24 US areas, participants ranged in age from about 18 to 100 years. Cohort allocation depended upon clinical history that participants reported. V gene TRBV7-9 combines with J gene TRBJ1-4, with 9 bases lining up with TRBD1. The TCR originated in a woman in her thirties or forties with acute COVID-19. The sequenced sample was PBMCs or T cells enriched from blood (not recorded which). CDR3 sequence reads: CASSLAWTGVNEKLFF. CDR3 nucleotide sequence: TGTGCCAGCAGCTTAGCGTGGACAGGGGTAAATGAAAAACTGTTTTTT. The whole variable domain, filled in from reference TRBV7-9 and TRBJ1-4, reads DTGVSQNPRHKITKRGQNVTFRCDPISEHNRLYWYRQTLGQGPEFLTYFQNEAQLEKSRLLSDRFSAERPKGSFSTLEIQRTEQGDSAMYLCASSLAWTGVNEKLFFGSGTQLSVL.